These 5 T cell receptor beta chains share one sample of origin, sequenced in a study of T cells in Graves' hyperthyroidism and ophthalmopathy. Amplified regions were TCR beta CDR3 sequences from RNA transcripts. TCR CDR3 underwent first-round RT-PCR with the HTBI primer set. A single record per CDR3 protein comes from TCRdb applying MiXCR to the multiplex PCR reads. This table has roughly 380,000 distinct CDR3 sequences, roughly 13% appearing once. Input material: blood. All receptors derive from a woman under 30 with Graves' hyperthyroidism.

In DNA form, the CDR3 reads TGCAGTGCTAGACGCGCGGGGGGCAATCAGCCCCAGCATTTT. Its protein is CSARRAGGNQPQHF. V is TRBV20-1 and J is TRBJ1-5; tentatively, D is TRBD1 (5 bases). Trimming removed 2 bases at V and 2 bases at J, with 10 bases between. The CDR3 is 14 residues long. Per the germline V gene, CDR1 is DFQATT and CDR2 is SNEGSKA (reference sequence).

In this sample, this clonotype turned up many times. The chain recombines TRBV28 with TRBJ1-2, with D tentatively TRBD1 (5 bases). Trimming took 4 bases from V and 0 from J, leaving 9 bases between them. This CDR3 is 14 amino acids long. CDR1 is MDHEN, CDR2 SYDVKM, per germline. The CDR3 DNA reads as TGTGCCAGCAGTTCAGGGAGTGCTAACTATGGCTACACCTTC. The encoded protein is CASSSGSANYGYTF.

With respect to this clonotype: This may be a read error, as it is one base from a much larger clone. The rearrangement uses TRBV7-9 and TRBJ2-5, with 11 bases aligning to TRBD2. Per the germline V gene, CDR1 is SEHNR and CDR2 is FQNEAQ (reference sequence). This CDR3 has 16 amino acids. CDR3 sequence reads: CVSSLVLAGEQETQYF. The CDR3 nucleotides are TGTGTCAGCAGCTTAGTACTAGCGGGAGAGCAGGAGACCCAGTACTTC.

This chain connects TRBV7-2 to TRBJ2-7, with 9 bases aligning to TRBD2. The V gene end was trimmed by 1 base and the J gene end by 2 bases; junction bases not matched to a gene: 3. The CDR3 totals 15 residues. The germline CDR1 and CDR2 sequences are SGHTA and FQGNSA. CDR3 coding DNA: TGTGCCAGCAGCTTAGGCAGCGGGAGGCCCTACGAGCAGTACTTC. It translates to CASSLGSGRPYEQYF.

The rearrangement links TRBV12-5 to TRBJ1-1; D is ambiguous. The CDR3 extends over 13 amino acids. Trimming left V 5 bases short and J 1 base short, with 8 bases between. From germline, CDR1 is LGHNT and CDR2 FRNRAP. CDR3 sequence (DNA): TGTGCTAGTGGTGAGACCGGGAACACTGAAGCTTTCTTT. Its translation is CASGETGNTEAFF.